This T cell receptor beta chain originates from a study of blood T cell repertoires in COVID-19. Sequencing was performed with immunoSEQ multiplex PCR; in TCRdb, only in-frame clones are kept and a portion is missing. Of more than 300,000 clones listed, roughly nine tenths are singletons. The CDR3 is made up of 14 amino acids. CDR1 and CDR2 from the germline V gene are SGHTA and FQGTGA. With 5 bases clipped from V and 5 bases from J, the junction kept 4 bases outside the gene matches. The chain has TRBV7-3 and TRBJ2-3; TRBD1 matches 10 bases. The TCR was taken from a woman aged 40 to 50 who had been exposed to COVID-19. Sequencing used PBMCs or T cells enriched from blood (not recorded which). This CDR3 is CASSPDRGQDTQYF. DNA of the CDR3: TGTGCCAGCAGCCCCGACAGGGGGCAAGATACGCAGTATTTT. The full variable domain, in which reference TRBV7-3 and TRBJ2-3 provide the parts outside the CDR3, is GAGVSQTPSNKVTEKGKYVELRCDPISGHTALYWYRQSLGQGPEFLIYFQGTGAADDSGLPNDRFFAVRPEGSVSTLKIQRTERGDSAVYLCASSPDRGQDTQYFGPGTRLTVL.